Listed here are 25 T cell receptor beta chains from one sample, sequenced in a study of tumor and adjacent non-tumor tissue in lung cancer. No cell sorting was done before RNA was extracted from the tissue. TCRbeta libraries were built with three rounds of nested PCR, modified from ARM-PCR. MiXCR was run by TCRdb on the multiplex PCR reads, yielding one entry per CDR3 protein. The repertoire holds 220,000 or so distinct CDR3 sequences, 71% seen once, with about 23% in the top ten. Specimen: lung tumor tissue. These receptors all stem from a man in his fifties or sixties with non-small cell lung cancer.

Worth noting for this clonotype: An end of the junction does not agree with germline; a read error may underlie this. The chain links TRBV11-2 to TRBJ2-2; 7 nucleotides match TRBD1. Germline assignment: CDR1 SGHAT and CDR2 FQNNGV. The CDR3 has 15 residues. This CDR3 reads CTSNSTGIITWELFF. Here the CDR3 DNA reads TGTACCAGCAACTCGACAGGGATAATTACCTGGGAGCTGTTTTTT.

A note on this clonotype: The junction does not match germline at one end; this may be a read error. CDR3 region: CASSLDLTGVRELYF. In DNA, the CDR3 is TGTGCCAGCAGCTTAGATTTGACAGGGGTACGGGAGCTGTACTTC. The V gene is TRBV11-1, the J gene TRBJ2-7; TRBD1 matches at 8 bases. The CDR3 covers 15 residues. Germline values: CDR1 SGHAT, CDR2 FQDESV (reference sequence).

The sample holds many counts of this clonotype. The chain links TRBV29-1 to TRBJ1-3; TRBD1 might be the D (6 bases). Germline CDR1 SQVTM, CDR2 ANQGSEA. V lost 3 bases and J 1 base, leaving 10 bases between the germline ends. The CDR3 consists of 14 residues. The CDR3 is CSVEETGSGNTIYF. The CDR3, as DNA: TGCAGCGTTGAGGAAACAGGGTCTGGAAACACCATATATTTT. The whole variable domain, filled in from reference TRBV29-1 and TRBJ1-3, reads SAVISQKPSRDICQRGTSLTIQCQVDSQVTMMFWYRQQPGQSLTLIATANQGSEATYESGFVIDKFPISRPNLTFSTLTVSNMSPEDSSIYLCSVEETGSGNTIYFGEGSWLTVV.

Turning to this clonotype: This sequence may be a read error, since a much larger clone differs from it by one base. The chain is built from TRBV20-1 and TRBJ2-7, with 10 bases identical to TRBD1. The CDR3 loop spans 13 amino acids. CDR1 DFQATT and CDR2 SNEGSKA come from the germline V gene (reference sequence). Germline trimming cut 6 bases from V and 6 bases from J; bases unmatched to any gene: 8. The CDR3 is CSAPGTGVLEQYF. CDR3 bases: TGCAGTGCACCTGGGACAGGGGTGCTCGAGCAGTACTTC.

Notes on this clonotype: Given a much more abundant clone one base away, this may be a read error. V is TRBV6-5 and J is TRBJ2-7, with TRBD1 matching 8 bases. Germline V gene lookup returns CDR1 MNHEY and CDR2 SVGAGI. V lost 0 bases to trimming and J lost 6 bases; unmatched junction nucleotides: 4. This CDR3 region has 14 residues. CDR3 DNA sequence: TGTGCCAGCAGTTACTCGCACAGGGGGTGCGAGCAGTACTTC. Its protein product is CASSYSHRGCEQYF.

Notes on this clonotype: A junction end diverges from the germline sequence, so it may reflect a read error. The V gene is TRBV5-4, the J gene TRBJ1-1; the D gene is possibly TRBD1 (5 bases). In germline, CDR1 is SGHNT, CDR2 YYREEE (reference sequence). CDR3 length: 14 residues. This CDR3 reads CASSATGVRADAFF. CDR3 nucleotides: TGTGCCAGCAGCGCTACAGGAGTGCGTGCTGACGCTTTCTTT.

This clonotype is a singleton in its sample. One junction end does not reproduce the germline sequence, and a read error may be involved. This chain connects TRBV7-9 to TRBJ2-1, with TRBD2 as a possible D gene (5 bases). Looked up from germline, CDR1 is SEHNR and CDR2 is FQNEAQ (reference sequence). The CDR3 sequence is 14 residues long. CDR3 sequence (DNA): TGTGCCAGCAGCTTAGACTGGACTTACAATGAGCAGCCCTTC. Translated, it gives CASSLDWTYNEQPF.

The rearrangement uses TRBV28 and TRBJ1-3, with D possibly being TRBD1 (5 bases). Trimming took off 5 bases at V and 6 bases at J, with 8 bases between the two ends. The CDR3 runs to 12 residues. CDR1 MDHEN and CDR2 SYDVKM come from the germline V gene. The CDR3 loop reads CASSRGTNTIYF. In DNA, the CDR3 is TGTGCCAGCAGTCGAGGGACAAACACCATATATTTT.

By share, this clonotype ranks as medium-sized. V gene TRBV11-3 combines with J gene TRBJ1-3; tentative D call: TRBD1 (5 bases). Germline V gives CDR1 SGHNT, CDR2 YENEEA. With 5 bases removed from V and 4 bases from J, the gap between germline ends came to 15 bases. This CDR3 is built from 15 residues. CDR3 amino acids: CASSPAGTTGNTIYF. The CDR3 nucleotides are TGTGCCAGCAGCCCAGCAGGGACCACAGGAAACACCATATATTTT.

The V call is TRBV12-3 or TRBV12-4, the J call TRBJ2-5; a possible D gene is TRBD2 (5 bases). Trimming removed 2 bases at V and 6 bases at J, with 19 bases between. This CDR3 is 16 amino acids long. CDR3 loop: CASSLYRLAEVKTQYF. The CDR3 region has the DNA TGTGCCAGCAGTTTATATCGTCTTGCGGAGGTGAAGACCCAGTACTTC.

V and J are TRBV5-6 and TRBJ2-4; 12 nucleotides match TRBD2. Germline V gene sequence: CDR1 SGHDT, CDR2 YYEEEE. The CDR3 covers 15 residues. Trimming cost V 4 bases and J 4 bases; bases outside gene matches: 3. CDR3 protein: CASSRGTSGKNIQYF. The CDR3 DNA is TGTGCCAGCAGCCGTGGGACTAGCGGGAAAAACATTCAGTACTTC.

A note on this clonotype: A clone one base away is much larger, so this may be a read error. The V and J genes are TRBV29-1 and TRBJ1-1; unclear D gene. The CDR3 loop spans 13 amino acids. Germline loops: CDR1 SQVTM, CDR2 ANQGSEA. V shed 3 bases and J shed 2 bases, with 10 bases lying between them. CDR3 sequence: CSVDNSVNTEAFF. The CDR3 DNA sequence: TGCAGCGTTGATAATTCCGTTAACACTGAAGCTTTCTTT.

The table lists this clonotype with many counts. The chain employs TRBV4-2 and TRBJ2-7; 9 nucleotides agree with TRBD2. Unmatched junction bases numbered 7, after V lost 1 base and J lost 3 bases. The length of the CDR3 is 16 residues. Per germline, CDR1 LGHNA and CDR2 YNFKEQ. CDR3 region: CASSQAVAGVDYEQYF. In DNA form, the CDR3 reads TGTGCCAGCAGCCAAGCTGTAGCGGGAGTGGACTACGAGCAGTACTTC.

Points on this clonotype: The junction differs from germline at one of its ends, possibly a read error. This rearrangement joins TRBV11-3 to TRBJ2-1; D is unclear. The end of the DNA is better explained by TRBJ2-7, so the J call may be wrong. CDR1 SGHNT and CDR2 YENEEA come from the germline V gene. CDR3 length: 15 amino acids. The CDR3, as DNA: TGTGTCAGCAGCCCCCGGATTTTCGGGTACGATGAGCAGTACTTC. The encoded protein is CVSSPRIFGYDEQYF.

The J gene is TRBJ2-5, the V gene TRBV6-2 or TRBV6-3, with D perhaps TRBD2 (6 bases). The CDR3 loop spans 18 amino acids. Germline assignment: CDR1 MNHEY and CDR2 SVGEGT. Trimming took 6 bases from V and 0 from J, leaving 23 bases between them. The CDR3 loop reads CASRYVTSWSRDQETQYF. CDR3 bases: TGTGCCAGCAGATACGTTACTAGCTGGAGCAGGGACCAAGAGACCCAGTACTTC.

At least ten counts were recorded for this clonotype. The J gene is TRBJ1-2, the V gene TRBV6-1; 7 nucleotides agree with TRBD1. The length of the CDR3 is 14 residues. Germline assignment: CDR1 MNHNS and CDR2 SASEGT. V shed 6 bases, J shed 4 bases, and the junction held 8 bases outside the gene matches. The CDR3 DNA sequence: TGTGCCAGCAGGCCCGGACAGGCGACCTATGGCTACACCTTC. This codes for CASRPGQATYGYTF.

This clonotype was counted once. V is TRBV20-1 and J is TRBJ1-5; no clear D. The V gene lost 1 base and the J gene lost 0 bases, with 4 bases spanning the gap. The CDR3 sequence is 13 residues long. Germline assignment: CDR1 DFQATT and CDR2 SNEGSKA (reference sequence). In DNA, the CDR3 is TGCAGTGCTAGAGTTTATAGCAATCAGCCCCAGCATTTT. This gives the protein CSARVYSNQPQHF.

This clonotype was counted many times. V gene TRBV6-6 combines with J gene TRBJ2-2, with TRBD2 matching 9 bases. The length of the CDR3 is 15 residues. Germline lookup yields CDR1 MNHNY and CDR2 SVGAGI (reference sequence). The ends lost 6 bases at V and 1 base at J; junction bases unmatched: 3. CDR3 nucleotide sequence: TGTGCCAGCAGAGGGACTAGCCGGAACACCGGGGAGCTGTTTTTT. This translates into CASRGTSRNTGELFF.

As concerns this clonotype: At one end, the junction sequence differs from germline, possibly due to a read error. The V gene is TRBV20-1, the J gene TRBJ2-7, with D possibly being TRBD2 (5 bases). Germline CDR1 DFQATT, CDR2 SNEGSKA (reference sequence). The CDR3 is 14 amino acids. The CDR3 sequence: CSARTSGNSYKQYF. CDR3 nucleotides: TGCAGTGCCCGGACCAGCGGCAACTCCTACAAGCAGTACTTC.

This chain joins TRBV20-1 and TRBJ2-4; perhaps TRBD1 as D (6 bases). The CDR3 length is 13 residues. Germline V gives CDR1 DFQATT, CDR2 SNEGSKA (reference sequence). The V gene lost 5 bases and the J gene lost 6 bases, with 14 bases spanning the gap. CDR3 nucleotides: TGCAGTGCTGCGCCTGGGGGCACAAACATTCAGTACTTC. Translated: CSAAPGGTNIQYF.

There are many counts of this clonotype. The rearrangement joins TRBV6-1 to TRBJ2-6; no reliable D call. The CDR3 is made up of 13 amino acids. V was pared by 6 bases and J by 1 base, with 4 bases between. In germline, CDR1 is MNHNS, CDR2 SASEGT. CDR3 nucleotide sequence: TGTGCCAGCAGGGCTTCTGGGGCCAACGTCCTGACTTTC. Encoded protein: CASRASGANVLTF.

Remarks on this clonotype: A much larger clone differs from this one at a single base, so this may be a read error. This sequence joins TRBV29-1 and TRBJ2-1; the match to TRBD1 covers 8 bases. The CDR3 sequence is 13 residues long. The V segment lost 7 bases and the J segment 8 bases; nucleotides outside the gene matches: 10. Germline-derived CDR1 and CDR2 are SQVTM and ANQGSEA. The CDR3: CSGSGQVIDEQFF. CDR3 bases: TGCAGCGGATCGGGACAGGTAATTGATGAGCAGTTCTTC.

Of note for this clonotype: A much larger clone is a single base away; this may be a read error. The gene calls are TRBV20-1 and TRBJ2-1; 7 nucleotides line up with TRBD2. There are 13 residues in the CDR3. Germline assignment: CDR1 DFQATT and CDR2 SNEGSKA (reference sequence). The CDR3 region is CSARGDYYNELFF. The DNA of the CDR3 is TGCAGTGCTAGGGGGGACTACTACAATGAGCTGTTCTTC.

In DNA form, the CDR3 reads TGTGCCAGCAGCCGCGAGGTAGGGGGGGGCACTGAAGCTTTCTTT. Amino acid sequence: CASSREVGGGTEAFF. The chain is built from TRBV16 and TRBJ1-1; TRBD1 might be the D (6 bases). The CDR3 consists of 15 residues. Per germline, CDR1 KGHSY and CDR2 FQNENV. The V end lost 4 bases, the J end lost 4 bases, and 16 bases lay between the germline ends.

Regarding this clonotype: At one of its ends the junction is not consistent with the germline gene, which may arise from a read error. The genes are TRBV12-3 or TRBV12-4 and TRBJ1-5; D not resolved. The CDR3 length is 13 residues. The CDR3 loop is CTSSFSKDQSQHF. The DNA for the CDR3 is TGTACCAGCAGTTTCTCTAAGGATCAGTCCCAGCATTTT.